Listed here are 22 T cell receptor beta chains from one sample, sequenced in a study of early T cells in non-severe SARS-CoV-2 infection. TCRdb reanalysed the 5' RACE reads using MiXCR and keeps one entry per CDR3 protein. This sample has tens of thousands of distinct CDR3 sequences, with about 10% found just once. What was sequenced was whole blood. The receptors shown here come from an adult who was a healthcare worker with PCR-confirmed SARS-CoV-2 infection or an uninfected control (not recorded which).

The table lists this clonotype with a few counts. This chain links TRBV7-8 with TRBJ2-1, with TRBD2 matching 12 bases. This CDR3 region has 16 residues. V gave up 5 bases and J gave up 5 bases; unmatched junction bases: 7. Germline assignment: CDR1 SGHVS and CDR2 FQNEAQ. This CDR3 reads CASSPWTSGNNNEQFF. In DNA, the CDR3 is TGTGCCAGCAGCCCCTGGACTAGCGGGAACAACAATGAGCAGTTCTTC.

The chain couples TRBV6-5 to TRBJ2-7, with 8 bases matching TRBD2. In germline, CDR1 is MNHEY, CDR2 SVGAGI. The V segment lost 10 bases and the J segment 1 base; nucleotides outside the gene matches: 3. The CDR3 is made up of 12 amino acids. The DNA of the CDR3 is TGTGCCACTCGGGGGGGTTCCTACGAGCAGTACTTC. This gives the protein CATRGGSYEQYF.

CDR3 coding DNA: TGTGCCAGCAGCGGGGCTTGGGGCAGGCGAGAGACCCAGTACTTC. It is translated as CASSGAWGRRETQYF. This sequence joins TRBV6-1 and TRBJ2-5, with D possibly being TRBD1 or TRBD2 (5 bases each). Germline V gives CDR1 MNHNS, CDR2 SASEGT. Trimming took off 6 bases at V and 4 bases at J, with 18 bases between the two ends. The CDR3 spans 15 residues.

The V gene is TRBV3-1, the J gene TRBJ2-3; possibly TRBD1 for D (7 bases). The CDR3 runs to 15 residues. CDR1 is LGHDT and CDR2 is YNNKEL in the germline V gene (reference sequence). Trimming took off 5 bases at V and 3 bases at J, with 15 bases between the two ends. CDR3 protein: CASSIRRGPTDTQYF. For the CDR3, the DNA is TGTGCCAGCAGCATCCGGAGGGGGCCGACAGATACGCAGTATTTT.

This clonotype was observed a few times. The chain carries TRBV12-3 or TRBV12-4 and TRBJ1-1; D perhaps matches TRBD1 (5 bases). The CDR3 runs 14 residues. Trimming took 6 bases from V and 8 from J, leaving 19 bases between them. The CDR3 reads CASRETASQKEAFF. Written as DNA, the CDR3 is TGTGCCAGCAGAGAGACAGCAAGTCAAAAAGAAGCTTTCTTT.

This clonotype was detected many times. This rearrangement joins TRBV7-9 to TRBJ1-2; D possibly corresponds to TRBD1 (6 bases). Trimming pared 4 bases from V and 3 bases from J, leaving 15 bases between. The CDR3 is 15 residues long. Germline CDR1 is SEHNR and CDR2 is FQNEAQ (reference sequence). The CDR3 sequence: CASSSTAPGDYGYTF. Written as DNA, the CDR3 is TGTGCCAGCAGCTCGACGGCCCCAGGGGACTATGGCTACACCTTC.

This clonotype occurred many times. The rearrangement uses TRBV29-1 and TRBJ2-3; possibly TRBD1 or TRBD2 for D (5 bases each). Germline V gene sequence: CDR1 SQVTM, CDR2 ANQGSEA. V was trimmed by 4 bases and J by 0 bases, leaving 17 bases between them. This CDR3 contains 16 residues. CDR3 DNA: TGCAGCGTTGTGGGGCAGGGAAGGACTAGCACAGATACGCAGTATTTT. Amino acids: CSVVGQGRTSTDTQYF.

This clonotype was found many times. V usage is TRBV20-1 and J usage is TRBJ2-7, with 8 bases that match TRBD1. J gave up 2 bases and V 6 bases, and 6 bases lay outside the gene matches. The CDR3 runs to 13 residues. Germline V gives CDR1 DFQATT, CDR2 SNEGSKA (reference sequence). The CDR3 DNA reads TGCAGTGCACCGGACAGGGCAACCTACGAGCAGTACTTC. This codes for CSAPDRATYEQYF.

The chain is built from TRBV20-1 and TRBJ2-7, with TRBD1 matching over 9 bases. The CDR3 consists of 15 residues. Per the germline V gene, CDR1 is DFQATT and CDR2 is SNEGSKA (reference sequence). Trimming removed 3 bases from V and 7 bases from J; junction bases left unmatched: 13. This CDR3 reads CSASVMRQGEEEQYF. The CDR3 DNA is TGCAGTGCTAGTGTCATGCGACAGGGGGAGGAGGAGCAGTACTTC.

This clonotype was counted at least ten times. This rearrangement joins TRBV25-1 to TRBJ2-7, with unresolved D. V was clipped by 2 bases and J by 10 bases, with 9 bases between them. This CDR3 is built from 11 residues. Germline lookup yields CDR1 MGHDK and CDR2 SYGVNS. CDR3 DNA sequence: TGTGCCAGCAGTGAAAACGGGTTTCAGTACTTC. Translation: CASSENGFQYF.

This clonotype ranks as medium-sized. V and J are TRBV12-3 or TRBV12-4 and TRBJ2-1; 9 nucleotides line up with TRBD1. The CDR3 is made up of 16 amino acids. J lost 3 bases, V lost 4 bases, and 7 bases had no gene match. CDR3 residues: CASSSASGQGYNEQFF. The CDR3 region has the DNA TGTGCCAGCAGTTCAGCCTCGGGACAGGGCTACAATGAGCAGTTCTTC.

The chain uses TRBV30 and TRBJ1-4, with a weak D call TRBD1 (6 bases). V was shortened by 4 bases and J by 6 bases, with 6 bases between the two germline ends. Looked up from germline, CDR1 is GTSNPN and CDR2 is SVGIG (reference sequence). There are 11 residues in the CDR3. Here the CDR3 reads CAWTGDEKLFF. CDR3 in DNA: TGTGCCTGGACAGGGGATGAAAAACTGTTTTTT.

This clonotype appeared many times. The V gene is TRBV5-5, the J gene TRBJ1-1; D not certain. The CDR3 contains 14 residues. CDR1 and CDR2 (germline): SGHKS, YYEKEE (reference sequence). Trimming removed 2 bases from V and 1 base from J, with 9 bases in between. CDR3 sequence: CASSFPSKNTEAFF. CDR3 sequence (DNA): TGTGCCAGCAGCTTCCCGTCCAAGAACACTGAAGCTTTCTTT.

This clonotype was seen only a few times. J is TRBJ1-1 and V is TRBV5-1; the D gene is possibly TRBD1 (6 bases). Per the germline V gene, CDR1 is SGHRS and CDR2 is YFSETQ. CDR3 size: 14 residues. V was pared by 4 bases and J by 3 bases, with 13 bases between. CDR3 sequence: CASSPGQSYTEAFF. The CDR3 bases are TGCGCCAGCAGCCCCGGACAGTCGTACACTGAAGCTTTCTTT.

The CDR3 DNA follows: TGTGCCAGCAGTGAAGGGACGGAATCTTACTACGAGCAGTACTTC. Encoded protein: CASSEGTESYYEQYF. The chain combines TRBV6-1 with TRBJ2-7; D uncertain. The CDR3 length is 15 residues. V shed 1 base and J shed 3 bases, with 13 bases lying between them. Per germline, CDR1 MNHNS and CDR2 SASEGT.

This clonotype appeared a few times. The chain couples TRBV6-6 to TRBJ2-3, with D maybe TRBD1 (5 bases). Per germline, CDR1 MNHNY and CDR2 SVGAGI (reference sequence). The CDR3 totals 18 residues. With 2 bases removed from V and 0 bases from J, the gap between germline ends came to 18 bases. The CDR3 DNA is TGTGCCAGCAGTTACCATCCCTCCCGGACATCTAGCACAGATACGCAGTATTTT. Translation gives CASSYHPSRTSSTDTQYF.

This chain links TRBV6-1 with TRBJ2-7; either TRBD1 or TRBD2 may supply D (5 bases each). V was trimmed by 8 bases and J by 4 bases, leaving 21 bases between them. This CDR3 comprises 15 residues. Germline CDR1 MNHNS, CDR2 SASEGT. The CDR3 loop reads CASGGPARAGYEQYF. The CDR3 DNA follows: TGTGCCAGCGGAGGCCCGGCCAGGGCGGGTTACGAGCAGTACTTC.

The V gene is TRBV7-3, the J gene TRBJ2-3; D unresolved. This CDR3 has 14 amino acids. The germline V and J ends were trimmed by 5 bases and 0 bases, with 9 bases remaining between them. In germline, CDR1 is SGHTA, CDR2 FQGTGA. CDR3 residues: CASSGGLSTDTQYF. The CDR3 bases are TGTGCCAGCAGCGGCGGTCTCAGCACAGATACGCAGTATTTT.

V and J are TRBV29-1 and TRBJ2-2; the D is unclear. The CDR3 totals 12 residues. The V gene's germline CDR1 is SQVTM and CDR2 ANQGSEA. V was trimmed by 7 bases and J by 6 bases, leaving 12 bases between them. CDR3 DNA: TGCAGCGGTTGGATGGGATCCGGGGAGCTGTTTTTT. Residues: CSGWMGSGELFF.

There are a few counts of this clonotype. The rearrangement joins TRBV20-1 to TRBJ2-6, with 7 bases identical to TRBD1. Germline CDR1 DFQATT, CDR2 SNEGSKA (reference sequence). The CDR3 runs 16 residues. With V trimmed by 5 bases and J by 0 bases, 7 bases remained unmatched. CDR3 residues: CSAPGTDLSGANVLTF. DNA for the CDR3: TGCAGTGCTCCCGGGACAGACCTCTCTGGGGCCAACGTCCTGACTTTC.

This clonotype was recorded many times. The DNA for the CDR3 is TGTGCCAGCAGTTACCGGGCGGATCCCTACGAGCAGTACTTC. Translating gives CASSYRADPYEQYF. The rearrangement uses TRBV6-2 or TRBV6-3 and TRBJ2-7, with unresolved D. Per germline, CDR1 MNHEY and CDR2 SVGEGT. With 2 bases removed from V and 2 bases from J, the gap between germline ends came to 10 bases. The CDR3 loop spans 14 amino acids.

This clonotype occurred many times. This sequence joins TRBV6-6 and TRBJ1-2, with a weak D call TRBD1 (5 bases). Germline CDR1 reads MNHNY; CDR2 reads SVGAGI (reference sequence). V lost 6 bases and J 8 bases, leaving 25 bases between the germline ends. The CDR3 is made up of 16 amino acids. The CDR3 region is CASSYGARRAMEGYTF. In DNA, the CDR3 is TGTGCCAGCAGCTATGGGGCCAGGCGCGCTATGGAGGGCTACACCTTC.